This T cell receptor beta chain was found in a study of blood T cell repertoires in COVID-19. The wider study: The study drew acute and convalescent COVID-19 samples from the United States, Italy and Spain. PBMCs, B-cell-depleted T cells, or T cells provided the cDNA or gDNA that made up the material.

Methods used by the authors: Amplification of reference gene primers provided the estimated nucleated cell counts. Assay used: immunoSEQ multiplex PCR; TCRdb lists only in-frame clones, some missing. That table furnishes V, J and clone size, whereas the DNA furnished D and trimming. The sample records around 140,000 clones, roughly 90% being singletons. This CDR3 comprises 14 residues. The V gene's germline CDR1 is SGHRS and CDR2 YFSETQ. Trimming cost V 1 base and J 2 bases; bases outside gene matches: 1. This chain uses TRBV5-1 with TRBJ2-5; 8 positions agree with TRBD2. The specimen sequenced was peripheral blood. The source of this sequence is a man aged 70-80 years with active COVID-19. CDR3 bases: TGCGCCAGCAGCTTGTCTAGCGGGCAAGAGACCCAGTACTTC. It translates to CASSLSSGQETQYF.